The 7 T cell receptor beta chains below come from one sample, sequenced in a study of CD8+ T cells in alopecia areata. After isolation, RNA underwent reverse transcription to generate cDNA as the sequencing template. Some clones are missing from TCRdb's copy, which holds only in-frame ones; the method was immunoSEQ multiplex PCR. This sample has approximately 98,000 clones, with about 60% found just once. The sequencing sample was made of NKG2D-low CD8+ T cells sorted from blood. These receptors originate from a human donor with alopecia areata.

By sample fraction, this clone is medium-sized. The chain employs TRBV7-9 and TRBJ2-7, with TRBD1 as a possible D gene (6 bases). Germline CDR1 reads SEHNR; CDR2 reads FQNEAQ (reference sequence). Trimming cost V 4 bases and J 4 bases, with 17 bases left between them. The CDR3 length is 15 residues. The CDR3 DNA sequence: TGTGCCAGCAGCTCACCGAGGGGGTTAGGGTACGAGCAGTACTTC. It encodes CASSSPRGLGYEQYF. The whole variable domain, remainder taken from reference TRBV7-9 and TRBJ2-7, is DTGVSQNPRHKITKRGQNVTFRCDPISEHNRLYWYRQTLGQGPEFLTYFQNEAQLEKSRLLSDRFSAERPKGSFSTLEIQRTEQGDSAMYLCASSSPRGLGYEQYFGPGTRLTVT.

The chain recombines TRBV27 with TRBJ1-5; D is possibly TRBD1 (6 bases). The CDR3 consists of 14 residues. Trimming shortened V by 2 bases and J by 6 bases, and 11 bases separated the two germline ends. Germline V gene sequence: CDR1 MNHEY, CDR2 SMNVEV (reference sequence). CDR3 protein: CASSLRQAGQPQHF. Here the CDR3 DNA reads TGTGCCAGCAGTTTAAGACAGGCGGGTCAGCCCCAGCATTTT.

This clone has only a few counts. This chain uses TRBV28 with TRBJ2-7; weak D call: TRBD1 (6 bases). Trimming left V 5 bases short and J 3 bases short, with 14 bases between. Germline CDR1 is MDHEN and CDR2 is SYDVKM. This CDR3 has 14 residues. The CDR3 nucleotides are TGTGCCAGCAGTACGTTTCGGGACAACTACGAGCAGTACTTC. This gives the protein CASSTFRDNYEQYF.

This clone was detected a few times. The V gene is TRBV28, the J gene TRBJ2-7; D uncertain. The CDR3 length is 14 residues. CDR1 is MDHEN and CDR2 is SYDVKM in the germline V gene. The germline V and J ends were trimmed by 5 bases and 3 bases, with 14 bases remaining between them. In nucleotides, the CDR3 is TGTGCCAGCAGTCCGCGGCAGGACGTCTACGAGCAGTACTTC. This encodes CASSPRQDVYEQYF.

V usage is TRBV6-1 and J usage is TRBJ2-2; D remains unclear. The CDR3 extends over 13 amino acids. The germline CDR1 and CDR2 sequences are MNHNS and SASEGT. V was shortened by 8 bases and J by 5 bases, with 12 bases between the two germline ends. In DNA, the CDR3 is TGTGCCAGCGGTTCGACCCCGACCGGGGAGCTGTTTTTT. Translating gives CASGSTPTGELFF.

The V and J genes are TRBV2 and TRBJ2-7, with D perhaps being TRBD1 or TRBD2 (6 bases each). The V end lost 10 bases, the J end lost 1 base, and 23 bases lay between the germline ends. Germline V lookup: CDR1 SNHLY, CDR2 FYNNEI. The CDR3 extends over 16 amino acids. The CDR3 reads CATQGHGGIPSYEQYF. The CDR3 bases are TGTGCCACCCAGGGCCACGGGGGCATTCCTTCCTACGAGCAGTACTTC.

CDR3 protein: CASSQWGEAKNIQYF. In nucleotides, the CDR3 is TGTGCCAGCAGCCAGTGGGGAGAAGCCAAAAACATTCAGTACTTC. The chain couples TRBV14 to TRBJ2-4; D might be TRBD2 (5 bases). Germline CDR1 is SGHDN and CDR2 is FVKESK. The CDR3 has 15 residues. Between the trimmed V and J ends, which lost 3 bases and 0 bases, there was a span of 9 bases. Drawing the rest from reference TRBV14 and TRBJ2-4, the complete variable domain is EAGVTQFPSHSVIEKGQTVTLRCDPISGHDNLYWYRRVMGKEIKFLLHFVKESKQDESGMPNNRFLAERTGGTYSTLKVQPAELEDSGVYFCASSQWGEAKNIQYFGAGTRLSVL.